This TCR beta chain comes out of a study of T cells in Graves' hyperthyroidism and ophthalmopathy. Study results and caveats: Using 13 V-J features, a model discriminated ophthalmopathy from stable hyperthyroidism.

Amplification targeted TCR beta CDR3 regions from RNA transcripts. With the HTBI primer set, the TCR CDR3 went through a first round of RT-PCR. Via MiXCR, TCRdb re-called the multiplex PCR reads, giving one row per CDR3 protein. The sample lists fewer than 350,000 distinct CDR3 sequences; 21% were seen once. The germline V gene encodes CDR1 SGHRS and CDR2 YFSETQ. J was trimmed by 1 base and V by 3 bases; bases with no gene match: 4. The CDR3 covers 15 residues. An approximately 10 ml volume of fresh peripheral blood provided the PBMCs. In its sample, this clonotype was seen many times. The antigen remains unidentified.

Sequenced input: blood. V and J are TRBV5-1 and TRBJ2-7, with 10 bases that match TRBD2. The sequence came from a woman aged 45-65 years with Graves' hyperthyroidism. The CDR3 region is CASSSLAGVSYEQYF. The DNA for the CDR3 is TGCGCCAGCAGCTCTCTAGCGGGGGTTTCCTACGAGCAGTACTTC.